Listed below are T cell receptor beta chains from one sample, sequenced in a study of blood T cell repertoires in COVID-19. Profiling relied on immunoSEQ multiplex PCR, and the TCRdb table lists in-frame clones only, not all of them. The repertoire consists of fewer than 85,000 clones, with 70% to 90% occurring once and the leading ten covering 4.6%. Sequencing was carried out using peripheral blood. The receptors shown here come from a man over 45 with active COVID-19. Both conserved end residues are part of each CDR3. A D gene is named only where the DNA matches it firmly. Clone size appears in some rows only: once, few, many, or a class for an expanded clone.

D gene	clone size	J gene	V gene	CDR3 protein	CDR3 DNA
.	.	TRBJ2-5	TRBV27	CASSAGRGRQETQYF	TGTGCCAGCAGTGCGGGCCGCGGACGCCAAGAGACCCAGTACTTC
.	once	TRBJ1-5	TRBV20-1	CSASSSRGVNQPQHF	TGCAGTGCTAGTTCTAGCAGGGGCGTTAATCAGCCCCAGCATTTT
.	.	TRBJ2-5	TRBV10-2	CASRHSQETQYF	TGCGCCAGCCGCCACAGTCAAGAGACCCAGTACTTC
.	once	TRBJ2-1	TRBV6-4	CASSHRLAQGYYNEQFF	TGTGCCAGCAGTCACAGACTAGCCCAGGGGTACTACAATGAGCAGTTCTTC
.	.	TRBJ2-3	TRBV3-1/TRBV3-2	CASSQREADTQYF	TGTGCCAGCAGCCAGCGGGAAGCAGATACGCAGTATTTT
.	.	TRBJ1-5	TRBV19	CASSGGTAFNQPQHF	TGTGCCAGTAGTGGGGGCACAGCATTCAATCAGCCCCAGCATTTT
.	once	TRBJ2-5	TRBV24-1	CATSDPGGAGGQETQYF	TGTGCCACCAGTGACCCCGGGGGAGCTGGGGGGCAAGAGACCCAGTACTTC
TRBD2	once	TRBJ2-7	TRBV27	CASSLGTSPYEQYF	TGTGCCAGCAGTTTAGGGACTAGTCCCTACGAGCAGTACTTC
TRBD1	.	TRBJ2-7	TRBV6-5	CASSSPGQGYEQYF	TGTGCCAGCAGTTCCCCGGGACAGGGCTACGAGCAGTACTTC
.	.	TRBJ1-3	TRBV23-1	CASSQSSQGYSGNTIYF	TGCGCCAGCAGTCAATCTTCTCAGGGCTACTCTGGAAACACCATATATTTT
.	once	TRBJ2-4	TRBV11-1	CASPQGMVISKNIQYF	TGTGCCAGCCCTCAGGGGATGGTGATTTCCAAAAACATTCAGTACTTC
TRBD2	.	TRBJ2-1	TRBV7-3	CASSTRAGENNEQFF	TGTGCCAGCAGCACCCGCGCGGGAGAAAACAATGAGCAGTTCTTC
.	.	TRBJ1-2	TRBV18	CASSPPAVGSIIYGYTF	TGTGCCAGCTCACCACCGGCCGTGGGCAGTATAATCTATGGCTACACCTTC
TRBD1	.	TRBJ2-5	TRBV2	CASRAPLDRGEKAQYF	TGTGCCAGCAGGGCGCCCTTAGACAGGGGGGAAAAGGCCCAGTACTTC
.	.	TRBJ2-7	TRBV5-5	CASSFQTGFSSYEQYF	TGTGCCAGCAGCTTCCAGACAGGTTTTAGCTCCTACGAGCAGTACTTC
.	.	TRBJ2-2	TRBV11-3	CASSFPTNRRGAGELFF	TGTGCCAGCAGCTTCCCCACTAATCGGCGGGGCGCCGGGGAGCTGTTTTTT